Listed here is a single T cell receptor beta chain. Its binding antigen is unknown. The input lacks base qualities; no much larger clone sits a single base away. These data belong to a study of T cell responses to AZD1222 COVID-19 vaccine (dated by TCRdb to the early 2020s). Background on the whole study: AZD1222 recipients given second doses at about 4 weeks or at about 12 weeks were pooled, since spike-specific TCR depth and breadth were not found to differ between the two schedules. Enrollment into the trials was organized by age into subgroups of 18-55, 56-69 and 70-plus years, and those subgroups contained approximately 160, 26 and 62 TCR-sequenced participants, respectively. A total of about 230 trial participants underwent TCR sequencing, of whom 207 received two doses of AZD1222 and about 25 received two doses of the MenACWY control vaccine. Study-wide findings and limitations: Vaccine-associated CD4 TCRs spanned the whole spike protein, with dominant responses in regions 160-218 and 743-854. Only a handful of AZD1222 recipients were SARS-CoV-2 seropositive at baseline, limiting conclusions about previously exposed vaccinees. Participants were mostly white British and included more females than males, and it was suggested by the authors that clonal diversity may have been underestimated. Reportedly, almost half of the unique spike-specific TCRs recognized epitopes lying outside the regions that are mutated in the B.1.351 and B.1.1.7 variants. A significant rise in spike-specific TCR breadth and depth was observed after two AZD1222 doses relative to day 0 and relative to MenACWY recipients. In the small 56-69-year group, the increase in depth fell short of significance, most likely because of low power. Because no samples from the day 14 peak response were available, repertoires could be characterized only after the peak T cell response.

The CDR1 and CDR2 encoded by the germline V gene are SGHDN and FVKESK. Clipping removes 4 bases from V and 0 bases from J, with 6 as the unmatched junction base count. From the cysteine through the phenylalanine, the CDR3 covers 16 amino acids. Here the CDR3 DNA is all that survives: 48 bases in frame from base 1. The CDR3 regions of human TCRbeta chains were subjected to immunosequencing. In the source study's methods: Repertoire TCRs were checked for matches against a reference library of SARS-CoV-2-specific TCRs that had been generated using the MIRA antigen-specificity platform. Breadth was defined as the fraction of unique TCRs that were SARS-CoV-2-associated. Depth was defined as the fraction of total T cells that were SARS-CoV-2-associated. Using the MIRA data, each spike-specific TCR was assigned both to the spike region to which the TCR was reactive and to a CD4 or CD8 class. Log10-transformed breadth and depth values were compared by one-way ANOVA with Sidak's multiple comparisons tests. TCRdb limited this immuneACCESS table to in-frame rearrangements with V and J called. A share of clones is missing; checked studies link under half to unresolved V genes, and the rest is unexplained. V, J and clone size are those of that table, while D and trimming were read from the DNA. The sample records some 140,000 clones, around 90% of which are singletons. The top ten hold less than 7% of the sample.

This specimen's time point label, interpreted: baseline before first vaccination. Vaccinee samples came from UK trials COV001 and COV002, including a single-blind randomized controlled phase 2/3 trial of AZD1222 (ChAdOx1 nCoV-19) in healthy adults. For TCRbeta chain sequencing, PBMC samples from trial participants were taken at day 0 and at day 28 after the second dose. This clonotype was obtained from an adult in good health. Sequenced here: peripheral blood, sampled on day 0 of AZD1222 vaccination. The rearrangement joined TRBV14 to TRBJ2-1, with TRBD1 matching 7 junction bases. The CDR3 in this case is CASSRDRDHSYNEQFF. The nucleotides are TGTGCCAGCAGCCGAGACAGGGACCACTCCTACAATGAGCAGTTCTTC.